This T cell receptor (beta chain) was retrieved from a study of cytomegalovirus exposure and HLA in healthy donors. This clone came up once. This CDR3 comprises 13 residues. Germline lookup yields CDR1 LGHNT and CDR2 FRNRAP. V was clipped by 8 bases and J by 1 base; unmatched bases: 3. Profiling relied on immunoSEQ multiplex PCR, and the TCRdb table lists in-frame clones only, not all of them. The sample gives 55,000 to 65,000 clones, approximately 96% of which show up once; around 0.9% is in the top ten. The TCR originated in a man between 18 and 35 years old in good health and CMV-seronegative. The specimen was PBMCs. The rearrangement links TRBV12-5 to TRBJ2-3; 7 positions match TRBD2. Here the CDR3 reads CASLLAGTDTQYF. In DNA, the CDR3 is TGTGCTAGTCTCCTAGCGGGCACAGATACGCAGTATTTT.